This T cell receptor (beta chain) was captured by sequencing in a study of cytomegalovirus exposure and HLA in healthy donors (dated by TCRdb to between 2016 and 2019). For the study in its entirety: An earlier analysis of roughly 630 of the donors reported approximately 300 Gb of sequence data and some 120 million unique TCR beta sequences from roughly 180 million T cells. Approximately 330 gigabases of sequencing data and approximately 91 million unique TCR sequences made up an early release that covered around 640 HLA-typed donors. Of the roughly 410 genotyped donors, less than 90% were placed in the genetic ancestry cluster associated with self-reported Caucasian donors. The study aimed to test whether cataloging public T cell receptors could reveal signatures of past pathogen exposure. The T cell repertoires of 670 or so subjects were profiled by immunosequencing and related to cytomegalovirus serostatus. In addition to the first cohort of 650 to 800 subjects, a separate validation cohort of around 110 different subjects was used. The study combined high-throughput TCR immunosequencing, statistical association of individual TCRs with disease status, and machine learning to predict cytomegalovirus infection status. A later analysis re-analyzed previously published TCR beta repertoires from 500 to 700 donors and added high-resolution HLA genotyping to study TCR occurrence patterns. The later analysis used no new phenotypic data to find candidate immune exposures, relying instead on TCR beta sequences and their occurrence across donors. An earlier analysis of several hundred of the donors applied high-throughput TCR beta sequencing to assess whether each TCR beta V gene segment acted as functional or pseudogenic. Donor age, sex, ethnicity and CMV serostatus were compiled alongside the repertoire data. In a later genetic analysis, genome-wide SNP genotypes for about 65% of the roughly 670 donors were used, and that subset was treated as a discovery cohort. Every repertoire in the discovery cohort had been generated on one and the same sequencing platform. HLA typing included class I and class II loci at four-digit resolution. The number of typed donors differed by locus: 629-630 for A, B, C, DRB1 and DQB1; about 520 for DQA1; 606 for DPA1; and some 450 for DPB1. Five DR-DQ haplotypes were treated as single units for association and clustering because of strong linkage in the cohort. Among 350 to 400 genotyped donors of the cohort, an average of about 240,000 unique TCR beta nucleotide sequences were sequenced per donor, roughly 20% of them non-productive.

In total, over 600 healthy bone marrow donors made up the cohort. At the time of sampling, every cohort member was nominally healthy, though immune exposures that went unrecorded were likely present. The donor tested CMV seronegative and was one of the 352 seronegative cohort members. A peripheral blood sample was provided by each donor, and peripheral blood mononuclear cells were used for TCR beta sequencing. Genomic DNA was extracted from the blood cell samples with the Qiagen DNeasy Blood Extraction Kit. The V end gives up 6 bases and the J end 4 bases, leaving 5 bases in the junction not matched to a gene. Sequences WNHNN (CDR1) and SYGVQD (CDR2) are obtained from the germline V gene (reference sequence). Including cysteine and phenylalanine, the CDR3 has 16 amino acids. Just CDR3 DNA is preserved here, 48 bases in frame from base 1. Library creation used the immunoSEQ multiplex PCR assay. A mixture of 60 forward primers for TCR Vbeta segments and 13 reverse primers for TCR Jbeta segments was used in the multiplex PCR. The CDR3 region of rearranged TCR beta genes was amplified from genomic DNA by a multiplex PCR assay. The amplified TCR beta libraries were sequenced on the Illumina HiSeq System as 87-base-pair reads. In the source study's methods: Across the 600 to 700 repertoires, a later analysis counted 80 million or so unique TCR beta chains, approximately 10 million of which were shared by at least two donors. A nearest-neighbor algorithm error-corrected the raw reads and collapsed the reads into unique sequences, merging closely related sequences to remove PCR and sequencing errors. To assign V, D and J gene segments, CDR3 sequences were aligned to IMGT reference sequences. For a sequence to be retained, a match of at least six nucleotides to both a V gene segment and a J gene segment was required. A rearrangement was called productive if the CDR3 had no stop codons and remained in frame with V and J, and every other rearrangement was called non-productive. CDR3 was defined according to IMGT convention as the region running from the second conserved V-encoded cysteine to the conserved J-encoded phenylalanine. In an earlier analysis of approximately 590 of the donors, sequences lacking an unambiguous match to a single V gene segment were excluded. An earlier analysis of fewer than 750 of the donors called V segments functional above 56.7% productive rearrangements and segregating when the between-donor standard deviation exceeded 5%. To diagnose cytomegalovirus status from the catalog of TCR beta chain sequences, a statistical classification framework was built. A later analysis assigned V and J genes by comparing TCR nucleotide sequences with IMGT/GENE-DB human TR gene sequences. The TCRdist pipeline was used in a later analysis to assign CDR3 sequences and most-parsimonious VDJ recombination scenarios. A later analysis defined each TCR beta chain by its CDR3 amino acid sequence plus V-gene family, and excluded reads lacking a unique V-gene family. A later analysis removed over 500 highly shared, low-generation-probability nucleotide sequences to deal with suspected cross-contamination and a sequencing artifact. A later analysis calculated a clonal expansion index for each public chain from normalized within-repertoire ranks of inferred template counts. In a later analysis, generation probabilities were computed using a VDJ recombination model fitted to out-of-frame rearrangements, and the results were checked against IGoR. In a later analysis, hypergeometric tests were used to score TCR-TCR, TCR-HLA and TCR-CMV co-occurrence, with a repertoire-size bias correction applied to TCR pairs. In a later analysis, false discovery rates were estimated by permuting HLA or CMV assignments 20 times. A later analysis grouped co-occurring TCRs with DBSCAN, adding TCRdist sequence similarity when clustering within HLA-allele-positive subsets. Repertoires with fewer than 30,000 or more than 120,000 public chains were left out of co-occurrence clustering, as were roughly five repertoires with anomalous nucleotide sharing. TCRdb's version of the immuneACCESS table is confined to in-frame rearrangements and falls short of the full clone set. An unresolved V gene accounts for under half of the shortfall where checked; the remainder is of unknown origin. That table gives V, J and clone size, and the DNA gave D and trimming. Counted in this sample were some 160,000 clones; 60% to 85% of them appeared once. Together, the top ten hold just over 3% of the sample.

The paper as a whole reports these results and caveats: Because some donors lacked HLA typing at each locus, the association tests relied only on the typed subset. In a later analysis, 15,000 to 20,000 TCR beta sequences were associated with specific HLA alleles at a false discovery rate of 0.05. Because the 87-base-pair reads could not distinguish some IMGT-functional V segments, including TRBV6-2 and TRBV6-3, those segments were excluded. Sequencing depth was assumed to be roughly uniform across donors in the presence/absence analyses, though that assumption may not hold. A later genetic analysis reported fewer N-insertions in productive TCRs among donors in an Asian-associated ancestry cluster than the roughly 650-donor mean. Most CMV-associated TCR beta chains appeared to be HLA-restricted in a later analysis, and the HLA associations seemed to be driven largely by CMV exposure. A further reported finding was that TCR beta sequences accurately predicted the HLA-A and HLA-B alleles for most subjects in the first cohort. A cluster of highly shared sequence variants was judged likely to be a technical artifact of the sequencing pipeline. In a later genetic analysis, a missense DCLRE1C variant was associated with V-gene and J-gene trimming of TCR beta chains, and the association was replicated in an independent cohort. The authors suggested that the approach could potentially be generalized to other disease states and immunological phenotypes. A later analysis found that TCR association rates varied across HLA loci, with DRB1 alleles showing the most associated TCRs and HLA-C alleles the fewest. Cytomegalovirus status was reported to be diagnosed by the classifier with high specificity and sensitivity in both the original and validation cohorts. The only immune exposure information available for the cohort was CMV serostatus. Because counts were too low, about 17 rarely observed V segments, including chromosome 9 orphons, were excluded from the earlier analysis of 587 of the donors. In vitro tests confirmed that a few of the cytomegalovirus-associated TCR beta chains recognize cytomegalovirus antigens. Assigning TCR associations to individual alleles was difficult when HLA alleles, especially DR and DQ, strongly co-occurred. Compared with equally common non-associated chains, HLA-associated TCR beta chains in a later analysis were more clonally expanded and had lower generation probabilities. Several of the top co-occurrence clusters appeared to be linked to parvovirus B19, influenza, CMV and Epstein-Barr virus, according to a later analysis. Across donors, most TCR sequences were observed very rarely, whereas some public TCRs were present in many individuals. Only TCR beta chains were sequenced in this cohort, and the absence of alpha or paired-chain data limited detectable features. In an earlier analysis of 500 to 650 of the donors, most TCR beta V segments appeared in productive rearrangements about 90% or about 30% of the time, broadly matching IMGT annotations. Correlated functional status among segregating V segments might reflect linkage disequilibrium, but an unknown experimental factor could not be ruled out. The study gave a list of some 150 TCR beta chains associated with cytomegalovirus.

About this clone: What this receptor recognizes is not known. Base qualities are not recorded, but no much larger clone differs from it by a single base.

The chain was built from TRBV10-1 and TRBJ2-2, with TRBD2 matching 13 junction bases. The source is a middle-aged woman in good health and CMV-seronegative. The sequenced material came from PBMCs. The CDR3 amino acid sequence is: CASRPGTSGVTGELFF. The bases read TGCGCCAGCAGACCCGGGACTAGCGGGGTCACCGGGGAGCTGTTTTTT.